Shown below are 7 T cell receptor beta chains from a single sample sequenced in a study of beta chain features in type 1 diabetes. Investigators reverse transcribed all isolated RNA, so they sequenced expressed TCRB transcripts. Sequencing used immunoSEQ multiplex PCR; TCRdb keeps in-frame clones, though not all of them. Of under 300,000 clones listed, 25% to 35% are singletons. Material for sequencing was central memory CD4+ T cells from blood. The receptors shown here come from a man younger than 45 in good health.

V usage is TRBV9 and J usage is TRBJ2-3; TRBD2 matches at 10 bases. The CDR3 is 15 residues long. Germline V lookup: CDR1 SGDLS, CDR2 YYNGEE. Trimming at V came to 4 bases and at J to 2 bases, leaving 4 bases not matched to a gene. The CDR3 is CASSPGLADTDTQYF. CDR3 nucleotide sequence: TGTGCCAGCAGCCCCGGACTAGCGGACACAGATACGCAGTATTTT. The full variable domain, completed using reference TRBV9 and TRBJ2-3, is DSGVTQTPKHLITATGQRVTLRCSPRSGDLSVYWYQQSLDQGLQFLIQYYNGEERAKGNILERFSAQQFPDLHSELNLSSLELGDSALYFCASSPGLADTDTQYFGPGTRLTVL.

This clone was seen at least ten times. V gene TRBV18 combines with J gene TRBJ1-4; a weak D match, TRBD1 (5 bases). V lost 4 bases to trimming and J lost 1 base, with 7 bases between them. Germline V gives CDR1 KGHSH, CDR2 LQKENI. CDR3 length: 14 amino acids. CDR3 in DNA: TGTGCCAGCTCACGGGGCGGAACTAATGAAAAACTGTTTTTT. It is translated as CASSRGGTNEKLFF.

J is TRBJ2-3 and V is TRBV11-2; 8 positions agree with TRBD2. Germline CDR1 reads SGHAT; CDR2 reads FQNNGV. V gave up 4 bases and J gave up 3 bases; unmatched junction bases: 6. This CDR3 is built from 15 residues. The CDR3 here is CASSSPRGRTDTQYF. The CDR3, as DNA: TGTGCCAGCAGCTCCCCACGCGGGAGGACAGATACGCAGTATTTT.

This clone was counted between two and nine times. The V and J genes are TRBV21-1 and TRBJ2-3; whether TRBD2, the table's D call, matches the DNA was not checked. TRBV21-1 is annotated as a pseudogene. CDR3 length: 17 residues. For the CDR3, the DNA is TGTGCCAGCACCGTTACCGGGAGGCTCTTGAGCACAGATACGCAGTATTTT. Protein sequence: CASTVTGRLLSTDTQYF.

This clone was counted only a few times. The CDR3 here is CSATVNTEAFF. CDR3 in DNA: TGCAGTGCGACAGTGAACACTGAAGCTTTCTTT. The rearrangement links TRBV20-1 to TRBJ1-1; TRBD1 is a possible D gene (5 bases). Trimming pared 6 bases from V and 0 bases from J, leaving 5 bases between. The length of the CDR3 is 11 residues. Germline V gene lookup returns CDR1 DFQATT and CDR2 SNEGSKA (reference sequence).

This sequence joins TRBV7-9 and TRBJ1-2; D remains ambiguous. Trimming removed 5 bases from V and 2 bases from J, with 15 bases in between. Germline loops: CDR1 SEHNR, CDR2 FQNEAQ (reference sequence). The CDR3 is made up of 15 amino acids. The CDR3 is CASSPRTFSNYGYTF. The DNA of the CDR3 is TGTGCCAGCAGCCCCCGGACCTTTTCCAACTATGGCTACACCTTC.

CDR3 DNA sequence: TGTGCCAGCAGCCAATACAGGGACCAGCCCCAGCATTTT. This translates into CASSQYRDQPQHF. The chain uses TRBV7-2 and TRBJ1-5; D perhaps matches TRBD1 (6 bases). V was trimmed by 5 bases and J by 7 bases, leaving 12 bases between them. This CDR3 is 13 amino acids long. Germline V gives CDR1 SGHTA, CDR2 FQGNSA. Using reference TRBV7-2 and TRBJ1-5 for the parts outside the CDR3, the full variable domain is GAGVSQSPSNKVTEKGKDVELRCDPISGHTALYWYRQSLGQGLEFLIYFQGNSAPDKSGLPSDRFSAERTGGSVSTLTIQRTQQEDSAVYLCASSQYRDQPQHFGDGTRLSIL.